The T cell receptor (beta chain) described here comes from a study of cytomegalovirus exposure and HLA in healthy donors. Overall study results and limits: TCR clusters originating in the first cohort tended to co-occur in the 120 validation repertoires, according to a later analysis.

A single count supports this clone. The antigen is not known. The method was immunoSEQ multiplex PCR; TCRdb's version includes in-frame clones alone and lacks a portion of them. The sample lists about 63,000 clones, roughly nine tenths seen once, with over 1% in the top ten. Germline-derived CDR1 and CDR2 are LNHDA and SQIVND (reference sequence). CDR3 length equals 13 residues. V was shortened by 4 bases and J by 2 bases, with 9 bases between the two germline ends. The specimen was PBMCs. This TCR came from a woman aged 18-29 years in good health and CMV-seronegative. This chain uses TRBV19 with TRBJ2-7, with D possibly TRBD1 on 5 matching bases. CDR3 bases: TGTGCCAGTAGTACAGGGATGGCCTACGAGCAGTACTTC. Translation gives CASSTGMAYEQYF.